The rows below give T cell receptor beta chains drawn from one sample of a study of identical twins. TCRdb re-derived calls from the 5' RACE reads in MiXCR, one entry per CDR3 protein. The table has approximately 500,000 distinct CDR3 sequences, more than 20% seen once. This sample was shared with a second study, whose subject was T cells expressing NK-cell markers.

Specimen: CD4+ T cells sorted from blood. Receptor source: a woman between 18 and 29 years old in good health. Both conserved end residues are part of each CDR3. D genes are given only for firm matches. For some rows the clone size is stated as once, few or many, or as a class when expanded; others skip it.

TRBJ2-1	TRBV12-3/TRBV12-4	NA	NA	CASSPAGHEQFF	TGTGCCAGCAGCCCCGCGGGGCATGAGCAGTTCTTC
TRBJ2-5	TRBV24-1	NA	NA	CATSDAQAGETQYF	TGTGCCACCAGTGATGCACAGGCGGGGGAGACCCAGTACTTC
TRBJ2-2	TRBV19	few	NA	CATSRAGIGELFF	TGTGCCACCAGCAGGGCGGGGATCGGGGAGCTGTTTTTT
TRBJ2-1	TRBV11-2	few	NA	CASSLGGRQFF	TGTGCCAGCAGCTTAGGAGGACGGCAGTTCTTC
TRBJ1-4	TRBV10-3	NA	NA	CDISELRLGEKLFF	TGTGACATCAGCGAACTCCGATTAGGTGAAAAACTGTTTTTT
TRBJ2-7	TRBV12-3/TRBV12-4	few	TRBD1	CASRWTGGSYEQYF	TGTGCCAGCAGGTGGACAGGGGGGTCCTACGAGCAGTACTTC
TRBJ2-7	TRBV5-1	NA	NA	CASSPSSRSSYEQYF	TGCGCCAGCAGCCCGTCGAGCAGGAGCTCCTACGAGCAGTACTTC
TRBJ2-3	TRBV12-3/TRBV12-4	many	TRBD1	CASSSGQGRHTQYF	TGTGCCAGCAGTTCCGGACAGGGAAGACATACGCAGTATTTT
TRBJ2-1	TRBV12-3/TRBV12-4	few	NA	CASSFSLLRYNEQFF	TGTGCCAGCAGTTTTAGCCTTCTCCGGTACAATGAGCAGTTCTTC
TRBJ2-1	TRBV11-2	many	NA	CASSFETTSYNEQFF	TGTGCCAGCAGCTTTGAGACCACCTCCTACAATGAGCAGTTCTTC
TRBJ2-5	TRBV12-3/TRBV12-4	few	TRBD2	CASSPAGLAGSFQETQYF	TGTGCCAGCAGCCCCGCGGGACTAGCGGGGAGTTTTCAAGAGACCCAGTACTTC
TRBJ1-1	TRBV13	NA	NA	CASSVRNEAFF	TGTGCCAGCAGCGTCAGGAACGAAGCTTTCTTT
TRBJ2-5	TRBV20-1	few	TRBD2	CSAMTSGTVRQTQYF	TGCAGTGCTATGACTAGCGGGACGGTAAGGCAGACCCAGTACTTC
TRBJ2-1	TRBV5-6	NA	NA	CASSLLTGFNEQFF	TGTGCCAGCAGCTTGCTCACAGGGTTCAATGAGCAGTTCTTC
TRBJ1-2	TRBV20-1	NA	NA	CKPADSTYGYTF	TGCAAGCCGGCGGACAGTACCTATGGCTACACCTTC
TRBJ1-1	TRBV5-1	NA	NA	CASSLATGANTEAFF	TGCGCCAGCAGCTTGGCTACGGGGGCGAACACTGAAGCTTTCTTT
TRBJ1-1	TRBV18	NA	NA	CASSPNYQAGTEAFF	TGTGCCAGCTCACCGAACTATCAAGCGGGCACTGAAGCTTTCTTT
TRBJ2-7	TRBV4-1	NA	NA	CASSQEGWLEQYF	TGCGCCAGCAGCCAGGAGGGATGGTTGGAGCAGTACTTC
TRBJ2-7	TRBV20-1	NA	NA	CSAPADSSYEQYF	TGCAGTGCTCCGGCAGATAGCTCCTACGAGCAGTACTTC
TRBJ2-1	TRBV5-1	few	TRBD1	CASSSIGQGDEQFF	TGCGCCAGCAGCTCCATCGGACAGGGCGATGAGCAGTTCTTC
TRBJ2-4	TRBV20-1	NA	NA	CSAMRGQNIQYF	TGCAGTGCAATGCGGGGTCAAAACATTCAGTACTTC
TRBJ1-1	TRBV5-1	many	NA	CASSPGVDTEAFF	TGCGCCAGTAGCCCGGGGGTGGACACTGAAGCTTTCTTT
TRBJ2-5	TRBV12-3/TRBV12-4	few	NA	CASSPSTAGKTQYF	TGTGCCAGCAGTCCGTCCACAGCAGGGAAGACCCAGTACTTC
TRBJ1-1	TRBV9	NA	TRBD1	CASSVEAGQGLAFF	TGTGCCAGCAGCGTAGAAGCGGGACAGGGCCTAGCTTTCTTT
TRBJ2-1	TRBV10-3	NA	NA	CAISARGGGHNEQFF	TGTGCCATCAGTGCGCGAGGCGGGGGCCACAATGAGCAGTTCTTC
TRBJ2-2	TRBV5-1	few	TRBD1	CATKRDRAAGELFF	TGCGCCACAAAAAGGGACAGGGCGGCCGGGGAGCTGTTTTTT
TRBJ2-3	TRBV20-1	NA	TRBD2	CSASHFGGGTDTQYF	TGCAGTGCTAGTCACTTCGGGGGGGGAACAGATACGCAGTATTTT
TRBJ1-2	TRBV7-8	NA	TRBD1	CASSLRDRAGDGYTF	TGTGCCAGCAGCTTACGGGACAGGGCCGGAGATGGCTACACCTTC
TRBJ2-1	TRBV7-6	NA	TRBD2	CASSLKWAGGASGFSYNEQFF	TGTGCTAGCAGCTTAAAGTGGGCCGGGGGGGCTTCGGGCTTCTCCTACAATGAGCAGTTCTTC
TRBJ2-1	TRBV20-1	NA	TRBD1	CSAHSQFGTDSYNEQFF	TGCAGTGCACACTCCCAATTCGGGACAGACTCCTACAATGAGCAGTTCTTC
TRBJ2-2	TRBV5-1	few	NA	CASSYPQANTGELFF	TGCGCCAGCAGCTACCCCCAAGCGAACACCGGGGAGCTGTTTTTT
TRBJ2-7	TRBV4-3	NA	NA	CASSREVLGSYEQYF	TGCGCCAGCAGCAGGGAAGTTTTGGGCTCCTACGAGCAGTACTTC
TRBJ1-2	TRBV27	NA	TRBD1	CASSKKGQGAYGYTF	TGTGCCAGCAGTAAGAAAGGGCAGGGGGCCTATGGCTACACCTTC
TRBJ1-2	TRBV4-2	NA	NA	CASSQATPTNYGYTF	TGTGCCAGCAGCCAGGCGACACCTACCAACTATGGCTACACCTTC
TRBJ1-1	TRBV5-4	NA	NA	CASSFRSQGQTEAFF	TGTGCCAGCAGCTTTAGAAGCCAAGGGCAGACTGAAGCTTTCTTT
TRBJ2-7	TRBV7-9	once	TRBD1	CASSRQGDRGSEQYF	TGTGCCAGCAGCCGACAGGGGGACAGGGGTAGCGAGCAGTACTTC
TRBJ2-5	TRBV5-6	NA	TRBD2	CASSVAGEETQYF	TGTGCCAGCAGCGTGGCGGGGGAAGAGACCCAGTACTTC
TRBJ1-1	TRBV3-1	NA	NA	CASSRQLNTEAFF	TGTGCCAGCAGCCGACAGTTAAACACTGAAGCTTTCTTT
TRBJ2-1	TRBV5-1	NA	NA	CASSSGATYNEQFF	TGCGCCAGCAGTAGCGGCGCGACCTACAATGAGCAGTTCTTC
TRBJ2-7	TRBV20-1	NA	TRBD1	CSAPGQGAYEQYF	TGCAGTGCGCCCGGACAGGGGGCTTACGAGCAGTACTTC
TRBJ2-5	TRBV5-1	few	NA	CASSLGTLQETQYF	TGTGCCAGCAGTTTAGGGACTCTCCAAGAGACCCAGTACTTC